The 26 T cell receptor beta chains in this list originate from one sample, sequenced in a study of blood T cell repertoires in COVID-19 (dated by TCRdb to the early 2020s). Receptor amplification or capture employed the immunoSEQ multiplex PCR assay. What TCRdb holds here is the immuneACCESS table cut down to in-frame rearrangements. Part of the clones is not present; checked against another copy, under half of the missing clones reflect an unresolved V gene, and the others are unexplained. Counted in this sample were just over 650,000 clones; just under 90% of them appeared once. Of the sample, about 0.24% is held by the ten largest clones. Material: peripheral blood. The source is a woman between 18 and 29 years old with acute or convalescent COVID-19.

To note about this clone: The sample carries other DNA sequences with the same CDR3. This chain joins TRBV24-1 and TRBJ1-1, with 8 bases that match TRBD1. Germline V lookup: CDR1 KGHDR, CDR2 SFDVKD. The length of the CDR3 is 12 residues. Unmatched junction bases numbered 0, after V lost 2 bases and J lost 8 bases. CDR3 residues: CATSDWTGEAFF. The CDR3 DNA sequence: TGTGCCACCAGTGATTGGACAGGGGAAGCTTTCTTT.

The CDR3 coding sequence is TGCGCCAGCAGCCAAGCTTATGCTACTAACTATGGCTACACCTTC. Protein product: CASSQAYATNYGYTF. The V and J genes are TRBV4-3 and TRBJ1-2; D gene uncertain. V was clipped by 1 base and J by 0 bases, with 9 bases between them. Germline V gene sequence: CDR1 LGHNA, CDR2 YSLEER. This CDR3 comprises 15 residues.

The chain combines TRBV6-1 with TRBJ1-5; 10 bases align to TRBD1. This CDR3 is built from 15 residues. Germline lookup yields CDR1 MNHNS and CDR2 SASEGT. With V trimmed by 3 bases and J by 9 bases, 8 bases remained unmatched. The chain's CDR3 is CASSEPGDRGRPQHF. CDR3 nucleotides: TGTGCCAGCAGTGAGCCGGGGGACAGGGGCCGGCCCCAGCATTTT.

The V and J genes are TRBV2 and TRBJ2-7, with 13 bases identical to TRBD2. Trimming at V came to 5 bases and at J to 0 bases, leaving 7 bases not matched to a gene. CDR1 SNHLY and CDR2 FYNNEI come from the germline V gene. The CDR3 contains 17 residues. CDR3 sequence reads: CASSRLAGGPSSYEQYF. The CDR3 bases are TGTGCCAGCAGTCGACTAGCGGGGGGCCCTAGCTCCTACGAGCAGTACTTC. The whole variable domain, filled in from reference TRBV2 and TRBJ2-7, reads EPEVTQTPSHQVTQMGQEVILRCVPISNHLYFYWYRQILGQKVEFLVSFYNNEISEKSEIFDDQFSVERPDGSNFTLKIRSTKLEDSAMYFCASSRLAGGPSSYEQYFGPGTRLTVT.

This chain joins TRBV7-3 and TRBJ1-1; 9 bases are shared with TRBD1. The CDR3 totals 17 residues. V gave up 1 base and J gave up 4 bases; unmatched junction bases: 10. The V gene's germline CDR1 is SGHTA and CDR2 FQGTGA. CDR3 DNA: TGTGCCAGCAGCTTAAAGACTGGGACAGGGCAAGGCACTGAAGCTTTCTTT. Amino acids: CASSLKTGTGQGTEAFF.

The J gene is TRBJ1-5, the V gene TRBV5-8; 9 nucleotides align to TRBD1. Germline trimming cut 2 bases from V and 15 bases from J; bases unmatched to any gene: 6. From germline, CDR1 is SGHTS and CDR2 YDEGEE. The CDR3 extends over 12 amino acids. The CDR3 DNA sequence: TGTGCCAGCAGCTTTGGGGGGACAGGGCTGCATTTT. Translating it yields CASSFGGTGLHF.

CDR3 sequence reads: CASSGWRSYNSPLHF. CDR3 coding DNA: TGTGCCAGCAGCGGATGGAGGTCCTATAATTCACCCCTCCACTTT. The chain couples TRBV7-9 to TRBJ1-6; D is ambiguous. The CDR3 runs to 15 residues. Germline CDR1 reads SEHNR; CDR2 reads FQNEAQ (reference sequence). V was shortened by 5 bases and J by 1 base, with 9 bases between the two germline ends.

The chain employs TRBV6-2 or TRBV6-3 and TRBJ2-7; 8 bases are shared with TRBD2. This CDR3 contains 14 residues. The ends lost 6 bases at V and 1 base at J; junction bases unmatched: 5. CDR1 and CDR2 from the germline V gene are MNHEY and SVGEGT. This CDR3 reads CASSPGGASYEQYF. As DNA, the CDR3 is TGTGCCAGCAGCCCCGGGGGGGCATCCTACGAGCAGTACTTC.

The J gene is TRBJ1-2, the V gene TRBV18, with D possibly being TRBD1 (6 bases). Germline CDR1 is KGHSH and CDR2 is LQKENI. CDR3 length equals 12 residues. Trimming stripped 2 bases from V and 8 bases from J, with 9 bases between. The CDR3 DNA reads as TGTGCCAGCTCACCAGGGGGCGAGGGCTACACCTTC. Translation gives CASSPGGEGYTF.

The rearrangement uses TRBV19 and TRBJ2-3; TRBD2 matches at 10 bases. The V gene end was trimmed by 7 bases and the J gene end by 4 bases; junction bases not matched to a gene: 8. The CDR3 spans 15 residues. The germline V gene encodes CDR1 LNHDA and CDR2 SQIVND (reference sequence). The CDR3, as DNA: TGTGCCAGTAAAGTCAGCGGGGGGGCCTCAGATACGCAGTATTTT. Protein sequence: CASKVSGGASDTQYF.

This clone was observed once. V usage is TRBV27 and J usage is TRBJ1-4; the D gene is possibly TRBD1 (6 bases). Between the trimmed V and J ends, which lost 5 bases and 4 bases, there was a span of 11 bases. Germline CDR1 and CDR2: MNHEY and SMNVEV (reference sequence). CDR3 length: 14 residues. The CDR3 loop is CASSTGQNNEKLFF. CDR3 coding DNA: TGTGCCAGCAGTACCGGACAGAATAATGAAAAACTGTTTTTT. The full variable domain, rest sourced from reference TRBV27 and TRBJ1-4, is EAQVTQNPRYLITVTGKKLTVTCSQNMNHEYMSWYRQDPGLGLRQIYYSMNVEVTDKGDVPEGYKVSRKEKRNFPLILESPSPNQTSLYFCASSTGQNNEKLFFGSGTQLSVL.

V and J are TRBV2 and TRBJ1-1; weak D call: TRBD1 (6 bases). Germline CDR1 is SNHLY and CDR2 is FYNNEI. Trimming took 3 bases from V and 3 from J, leaving 11 bases between them. The length of the CDR3 is 14 residues. This chain's CDR3 is CASSESRGYTEAFF. For the CDR3, the DNA is TGTGCCAGCAGTGAGTCCAGGGGATACACTGAAGCTTTCTTT.

This sequence joins TRBV29-1 and TRBJ1-1; D possibly corresponds to TRBD1 (5 bases). Trimming took off 4 bases at V and 0 bases at J, with 15 bases between the two ends. Per germline, CDR1 SQVTM and CDR2 ANQGSEA. The CDR3 runs to 15 residues. DNA for the CDR3: TGCAGCGTTGCATGGGTCCAGGGTATGAACACTGAAGCTTTCTTT. This codes for CSVAWVQGMNTEAFF.

This sequence joins TRBV27 and TRBJ2-2, with D possibly TRBD1 on 5 matching bases. The V end lost 7 bases, the J end lost 6 bases, and 6 bases lay between the germline ends. CDR3 length equals 11 residues. CDR1 and CDR2 from the germline V gene are MNHEY and SMNVEV (reference sequence). The CDR3 region has the DNA TGTGCCAGCATAGGGGCCGGGGAGCTGTTTTTT. As protein: CASIGAGELFF.

This clone has a single count. The chain is built from TRBV7-2 and TRBJ2-7; the match to TRBD1 covers 9 bases. Germline CDR1 is SGHTA and CDR2 is FQGNSA. The CDR3 has 13 residues. The junction had 6 bases not matched to a gene; V was cut back by 8 bases and J by 4 bases. The CDR3 loop is CASGQGLQYEQYF. The CDR3 region has the DNA TGTGCCAGCGGACAGGGGTTGCAGTACGAGCAGTACTTC.

J is TRBJ1-1 and V is TRBV19; tentative D call: TRBD1 (6 bases). The CDR3 is made up of 15 amino acids. V lost 7 bases and J 5 bases, leaving 20 bases between the germline ends. Germline CDR1 reads LNHDA; CDR2 reads SQIVND (reference sequence). The CDR3 reads CASTLRPKGGTEAFF. DNA for the CDR3: TGTGCCAGTACCCTGAGACCCAAAGGGGGTACTGAAGCTTTCTTT.

With respect to this clone: The same CDR3 arises from other DNA sequences in this sample as well. This chain joins TRBV3-1 (or the pseudogene TRBV3-2) and TRBJ2-5, with D possibly being TRBD1 (6 bases). The CDR3 has 13 amino acids. Germline lookup yields CDR1 LGHDT and CDR2 YNNKEL (reference sequence). V shed 2 bases and J shed 2 bases, with 6 bases lying between them. The CDR3 here is CASSQRGQETQYF. DNA of the CDR3: TGTGCCAGCAGCCAAAGGGGGCAAGAGACCCAGTACTTC.

V is TRBV9 and J is TRBJ1-2, with D uncertain. The germline V and J ends were trimmed by 1 base and 6 bases, with 10 bases remaining between them. Germline V gives CDR1 SGDLS, CDR2 YYNGEE. The CDR3 is 13 amino acids. The CDR3 DNA sequence: TGTGCCAGCAGCGTAATGTTGGGAGATGGCTACACCTTC. This sequence encodes CASSVMLGDGYTF.

The chain recombines TRBV19 with TRBJ2-7; the D is unclear. Trimming removed 6 bases from V and 0 bases from J, with 15 bases in between. CDR1 and CDR2 (germline): LNHDA, SQIVND (reference sequence). This CDR3 comprises 15 residues. The CDR3 sequence: CASSDGPRVSYEQYF. The CDR3 region has the DNA TGTGCCAGTAGCGATGGTCCCCGGGTCTCCTACGAGCAGTACTTC.

The CDR3 sequence: CASSLEEGDIYEQYF. The CDR3 nucleotides read TGTGCCAGCAGCCTAGAAGAGGGGGACATCTACGAGCAGTACTTC. The rearrangement links TRBV7-9 to TRBJ2-7; perhaps TRBD1 as D (6 bases). The V end lost 5 bases, the J end lost 3 bases, and 17 bases lay between the germline ends. This CDR3 is 15 amino acids long. From germline, CDR1 is SEHNR and CDR2 FQNEAQ (reference sequence).

This clone has just one count. The V call is TRBV30, the J call TRBJ2-3; D gene uncertain. The CDR3 is 13 amino acids. V lost 1 base and J lost 2, with 7 bases in between. Germline-derived CDR1 and CDR2 are GTSNPN and SVGIG (reference sequence). The CDR3 coding sequence is TGTGCCTGGAGTGCGGAGATCACAGATACGCAGTATTTT. It specifies CAWSAEITDTQYF.

This clone has only one observation. J is TRBJ1-1 and V is TRBV9; no clear D. This CDR3 is 12 amino acids long. CDR1 SGDLS and CDR2 YYNGEE come from the germline V gene. V was clipped by 7 bases and J by 0 bases, with 7 bases between them. CDR3 region: CASSRLNTEAFF. As DNA, the CDR3 is TGTGCCAGCTCGAGGTTGAACACTGAAGCTTTCTTT.

This clone has only a few counts. The chain links TRBV19 to TRBJ1-3; 7 nucleotides line up with TRBD1. Germline CDR1 and CDR2: LNHDA and SQIVND (reference sequence). This CDR3 is 16 amino acids long. J lost 3 bases, V lost 5 bases, and 10 bases had no gene match. The CDR3 protein is CASSSRLRTGGNTIYF. CDR3 in DNA: TGTGCCAGTAGTTCCCGTTTAAGGACAGGTGGAAACACCATATATTTT.

The chain recombines TRBV5-1 with TRBJ2-7; D possibly corresponds to TRBD1 (8 bases). This CDR3 spans 15 amino acids. Germline values: CDR1 SGHRS, CDR2 YFSETQ. V was shortened by 4 bases and J by 4 bases, with 18 bases between the two germline ends. CDR3 protein: CASSTQQGGAYEQYF. The CDR3 region has the DNA TGCGCCAGCAGCACCCAACAGGGGGGGGCTTACGAGCAGTACTTC.

This sequence joins TRBV9 and TRBJ2-2; D perhaps matches TRBD1 (6 bases). V was pared by 3 bases and J by 5 bases, with 20 bases between. Germline CDR1 reads SGDLS; CDR2 reads YYNGEE. This CDR3 has 17 residues. Here the CDR3 reads CASSARIGRGRTGELFF. The CDR3 coding sequence is TGTGCCAGCAGCGCACGTATTGGCAGGGGTCGAACCGGGGAGCTGTTTTTT.

In DNA, the CDR3 is TGCGCCAGCAGCCAAGGGGGACAGGATGGAAACACCATATATTTT. Translation: CASSQGGQDGNTIYF. The rearrangement uses TRBV4-3 and TRBJ1-3, with 8 bases aligning to TRBD1. This CDR3 comprises 15 residues. Germline assignment: CDR1 LGHNA and CDR2 YSLEER. V lost 1 base, J lost 3 bases, and 2 bases stayed unmatched.